The 26 T cell receptor beta chains presented below share a single source sample, sequenced in a study of CD8+CD57+ T cells in acquired aplastic anemia. Patients picked for sequencing had shown CD8+CD57+ cell expansion detected by flow cytometry. Genomic DNA constituted the template upon which TCR beta VDJ and CDR3 profiling was performed. TCRdb re-derived calls from the reads in MiXCR, one entry per CDR3 protein. Found here are approximately 59,000 distinct CDR3 sequences, approximately 50% of them singletons; the top ten hold under 20%. Specimen: sorted CD4+, CD8+, or CD8+CD57+ T cells (not recorded which) from PBMCs. The receptor set was obtained from a human donor with aplastic anemia.

The chain carries TRBV6-2 or TRBV6-3 and TRBJ2-3; no clear D gene. CDR1 MNHEY and CDR2 SVGEGT come from the germline V gene. This CDR3 has 16 residues. Trimming removed 3 bases at V and 0 bases at J, with 13 bases between. The CDR3 sequence: CASSYIRETSTDTQYF. The CDR3 nucleotides are TGTGCCAGCAGTTATATAAGAGAGACTAGCACAGATACGCAGTATTTT.

V is TRBV20-1 and J is TRBJ1-3; D gene ambiguous. Germline V gene sequence: CDR1 DFQATT, CDR2 SNEGSKA (reference sequence). V was trimmed by 6 bases and J by 4 bases, leaving 7 bases between them. CDR3 size: 11 residues. CDR3: CSAVIGNTIYF. CDR3 DNA: TGCAGTGCGGTTATCGGAAACACCATATATTTT.

The CDR3 DNA reads TGTGCCATCGGTAGTACAGGACTAGACACCGGGCAGTTCTTC. Its protein is CAIGSTGLDTGQFF. V usage is TRBV10-3 and J usage is TRBJ2-1; 7 nucleotides line up with TRBD2. The CDR3 consists of 14 residues. The germline V gene has CDR1 ENHRY and CDR2 SYGVKD. J gave up 12 bases and V 8 bases, and 16 bases lay outside the gene matches.

The rearrangement uses TRBV10-3 and TRBJ1-6; D gene uncertain. V lost 2 bases, J lost 6 bases, and 8 bases lay in between. The CDR3 has 14 residues. CDR1 ENHRY and CDR2 SYGVKD come from the germline V gene. The CDR3: CAISEGVLNSPLHF. The CDR3 DNA is TGTGCCATCAGTGAGGGGGTGCTTAATTCACCCCTCCACTTT.

The chain uses TRBV20-1 and TRBJ2-1, with D unclear. The ends were cut back, 3 bases at V and 2 bases at J, with 5 bases in the middle. Germline CDR1 reads DFQATT; CDR2 reads SNEGSKA (reference sequence). The CDR3 covers 12 residues. The CDR3 loop reads CSASSTYNEQFF. CDR3 sequence (DNA): TGCAGTGCTAGCTCGACCTACAATGAGCAGTTCTTC.

This clonotype was picked up many times. This chain links TRBV25-1 with TRBJ1-1, with D hard to call. Trimming left V 2 bases short and J 12 bases short, with 13 bases between. The CDR3 covers 12 residues. Per germline, CDR1 MGHDK and CDR2 SYGVNS. CDR3 in amino acids: CASSEGDFVTFF. The CDR3 DNA follows: TGTGCCAGCAGTGAAGGGGATTTTGTGACTTTCTTT. The entire variable domain, with the rest obtained from reference TRBV25-1 and TRBJ1-1, is as follows: EADIYQTPRYLVIGTGKKITLECSQTMGHDKMYWYQQDPGMELHLIHYSYGVNSTEKGDLSSESTVSRIRTEHFPLTLESARPSHTSQYLCASSEGDFVTFFGQGTRLTVV.

This clonotype appeared many times. V usage is TRBV12-3 or TRBV12-4 and J usage is TRBJ1-5; D possibly corresponds to TRBD1 (5 bases). The CDR3 extends over 11 amino acids. V lost 5 bases, J lost 8 bases, and 7 bases lay in between. The CDR3 sequence is CASSLGEPQHF. Written as DNA, the CDR3 is TGTGCCAGCAGTCTAGGGGAGCCCCAGCATTTT.

This clonotype was seen a single time. The V gene is TRBV20-1, the J gene TRBJ1-2; 8 bases fit TRBD1. The V and J ends lost 4 bases and 7 bases, in that order; junction bases with no gene match: 14. In germline, CDR1 is DFQATT, CDR2 SNEGSKA (reference sequence). The CDR3 extends over 15 amino acids. CDR3 DNA: TGCAGTGCTACTCCTGGACAGGGCGATTTGGCTGGCTACACCTTC. This encodes CSATPGQGDLAGYTF.

The sample holds a few counts of this clonotype. No conserved phenylalanine or tryptophan ends this CDR3, so it is likely a read error. The rearrangement links TRBV12-5 to TRBJ1-1, with D possibly matching TRBD1 (5 bases). V dropped 6 bases and J dropped 0 bases, with 11 bases sitting between them. The CDR3 runs to 14 residues. The V gene's germline CDR1 is LGHNT and CDR2 FRNRAP. The chain's CDR3 is CASGEGVMNTEAFS. The CDR3 DNA is TGTGCTAGTGGCGAAGGGGTCATGAACACTGAAGCTTTCTCT.

This clonotype was seen a single time. The V and J genes are TRBV6-5 and TRBJ1-1; D is unresolved. The CDR3 sequence is 14 residues long. Germline CDR1 reads MNHEY; CDR2 reads SVGAGI. The V and J ends lost 0 bases and 2 bases respectively, with 7 bases between them. The CDR3 nucleotides are TGTGCCAGCAGTTACTCGAAACAAAACACTGAAGCTTTCTTT. It encodes CASSYSKQNTEAFF.

The chain has TRBV5-4 and TRBJ2-5, with D uncertain. V was shortened by 0 bases and J by 2 bases, with 14 bases between the two germline ends. This CDR3 region has 16 residues. Germline CDR1 is SGHNT and CDR2 is YYREEE (reference sequence). Written as DNA, the CDR3 is TGTGCCAGCAGCTTGGGTTGTGAAACTATTCAAGAGACCCAGTACTTC. Translation gives CASSLGCETIQETQYF. The whole variable domain, remainder taken from reference TRBV5-4 and TRBJ2-5, is ETGVTQSPTHLIKTRGQQVTLRCSSQSGHNTVSWYQQALGQGPQFIFQYYREEENGRGNFPPRFSGLQFPNYSSELNVNALELDDSALYLCASSLGCETIQETQYFGPGTRLLVL.

The gene calls are TRBV20-1 and TRBJ2-7; 12 bases align to TRBD2. The CDR3 contains 15 residues. The junction had 6 bases not matched to a gene; V was cut back by 0 bases and J by 6 bases. Germline-derived CDR1 and CDR2 are DFQATT and SNEGSKA (reference sequence). The CDR3 DNA reads TGCAGTGCTAGAGATCTAGCGGGAGGGCCACCCGAGCAGTACTTC. Protein product: CSARDLAGGPPEQYF.

The chain couples TRBV11-3 to TRBJ1-4, with D perhaps TRBD1 (6 bases). There are 15 residues in the CDR3. CDR1 is SGHNT, CDR2 YENEEA, per germline. V was clipped by 6 bases and J by 7 bases, with 18 bases between them. CDR3 amino acids: CASSFVGGHGEKLFF. For the CDR3, the DNA is TGTGCCAGCAGTTTCGTAGGGGGGCATGGTGAAAAACTGTTTTTT. The variable domain in full, with the rest retrieved from reference TRBV11-3 and TRBJ1-4, is EAGVVQSPRYKIIEKKQPVAFWCNPISGHNTLYWYLQNLGQGPELLIRYENEEAVDDSQLPKDRFSAERLKGVDSTLKIQPAELGDSAVYLCASSFVGGHGEKLFFGSGTQLSVL.

This clonotype came up once. V is TRBV29-1 and J is TRBJ2-7, with D tentatively TRBD2 (5 bases). CDR3 length: 14 amino acids. Germline loops: CDR1 SQVTM, CDR2 ANQGSEA. V lost 4 bases, J lost 3 bases, and 16 bases lay in between. This CDR3 is CSVGEASNRYEQYF. The CDR3 DNA reads as TGCAGCGTTGGGGAAGCTAGCAACCGCTACGAGCAGTACTTC.

A word on this clonotype: A much more abundant neighbour one base away suggests this may be a read error. The conserved closing phenylalanine or tryptophan is absent in this CDR3, likely reflecting a read error. This chain connects TRBV6-1 to TRBJ2-7; D is unresolved. This CDR3 has 13 amino acids. Trimming took 2 bases from V and 2 from J, leaving 7 bases between them. Germline loops: CDR1 MNHNS, CDR2 SASEGT. This chain's CDR3 is CASSEIGAYEQYC. CDR3 nucleotides: TGTGCCAGCAGTGAAATAGGTGCCTACGAGCAGTACTGC.

V usage is TRBV2 and J usage is TRBJ2-5; the D is unclear. Germline V gives CDR1 SNHLY, CDR2 FYNNEI. With 6 bases removed from V and 5 bases from J, the gap between germline ends came to 7 bases. The CDR3 is 11 amino acids. The chain's CDR3 is CASRTYETQYF. The CDR3 DNA follows: TGTGCCAGCAGGACCTACGAGACCCAGTACTTC.

In this sample, this clonotype turned up many times. The chain combines TRBV12-1 with TRBJ2-1; the table calls TRBD2, which could not be checked here. TRBV12-1 is an annotated pseudogene. This CDR3 contains 20 residues. The CDR3 protein is CASSFGIAGATSFSYNEQFF. DNA for the CDR3: TGTGCCAGCAGCTTTGGTATAGCGGGGGCCACCTCATTCTCCTACAATGAGCAGTTCTTC.

This clonotype was counted at least ten times. The V call is TRBV6-4, the J call TRBJ2-2; 9 bases are shared with TRBD1. This CDR3 is built from 15 residues. Germline assignment: CDR1 MRHNA and CDR2 SNTAGT. J lost 0 bases, V lost 4 bases, and 0 bases had no gene match. The CDR3 nucleotides are TGTGCCAGCAGTGGACAGGGGGCGAACACCGGGGAGCTGTTTTTT. Encoded protein: CASSGQGANTGELFF.

This clonotype is labeled medium-sized. The rearrangement joins TRBV24-1 to TRBJ2-6; no clear D gene. The germline CDR1 and CDR2 sequences are KGHDR and SFDVKD. The CDR3 is made up of 15 amino acids. The V gene lost 2 bases and the J gene lost 0 bases, with 4 bases spanning the gap. This chain's CDR3 is CATSDWVSGANVLTF. The CDR3 DNA sequence: TGTGCCACCAGTGATTGGGTCTCTGGGGCCAACGTCCTGACTTTC.

Concerning this clonotype: Given the absence of the conserved phenylalanine or tryptophan at the CDR3 end, a read error is likely. The V and J genes are TRBV24-1 and TRBJ2-3, with 9 bases lining up with TRBD2. V gave up 5 bases and J gave up 0 bases; unmatched junction bases: 2. The CDR3 sequence is 15 residues long. From germline, CDR1 is KGHDR and CDR2 SFDVKD. The CDR3 region is CATSASGRSTDTQYI. The CDR3 coding sequence is TGTGCCACCAGTGCAAGCGGGAGGAGCACAGATACGCAGTATATT.

With respect to this clonotype: At one end, the junction sequence differs from germline, possibly due to a read error. V is TRBV10-3 and J is TRBJ2-7; D assignment may be TRBD1 or TRBD2 (6 bases each). CDR3 size: 14 residues. CDR1 is ENHRY, CDR2 SYGVKD, per germline. CDR3 coding DNA: TGTGCCATCAGTGAGGGGGGGCTGAGAGACGAGCAATACTTC. Its protein is CAISEGGLRDEQYF.

The chain couples TRBV19 to TRBJ1-2, with D maybe TRBD1 (5 bases). Germline V gene sequence: CDR1 LNHDA, CDR2 SQIVND (reference sequence). The CDR3 covers 13 residues. The V end was cut by 4 bases, the J end by 4 bases, with 10 bases between. The DNA for the CDR3 is TGTGCCAGTAGTACGCAGGGTATCTATGGCTACACCTTC. As protein: CASSTQGIYGYTF. Full variable domain (rest looked up from reference TRBV19 and TRBJ1-2): DGGITQSPKYLFRKEGQNVTLSCEQNLNHDAMYWYRQDPGQGLRLIYYSQIVNDFQKGDIAEGYSVSREKKESFPLTVTSAQKNPTAFYLCASSTQGIYGYTFGSGTRLTVV.

This clonotype appeared many times. The rearrangement joins TRBV9 to TRBJ1-1; no reliable D call. This CDR3 is 13 amino acids long. V was clipped by 0 bases and J by 6 bases, with 9 bases between them. CDR1 SGDLS and CDR2 YYNGEE come from the germline V gene. The chain's CDR3 is CASSVDGVSEAFF. DNA for the CDR3: TGTGCCAGCAGCGTAGATGGGGTCTCTGAAGCTTTCTTT. Full variable domain (rest looked up from reference TRBV9 and TRBJ1-1): DSGVTQTPKHLITATGQRVTLRCSPRSGDLSVYWYQQSLDQGLQFLIQYYNGEERAKGNILERFSAQQFPDLHSELNLSSLELGDSALYFCASSVDGVSEAFFGQGTRLTVV.

This clonotype was found many times. The genes are TRBV11-3 and TRBJ1-1; TRBD1 agrees at 9 bases. The CDR3 is 17 residues long. Germline V gene lookup returns CDR1 SGHNT and CDR2 YENEEA. Germline trimming cut 5 bases from V and 1 base from J; bases unmatched to any gene: 11. The CDR3 reads CASSPRVGQGPNTEAFF. CDR3 nucleotides: TGTGCCAGCAGCCCTAGGGTAGGACAGGGGCCGAACACTGAAGCTTTCTTT.

The rearrangement joins TRBV5-5 to TRBJ1-2; TRBD1 aligns across 11 bases. This CDR3 contains 14 residues. Trimming took 0 bases from V and 8 from J; bases not matched to a gene: 3. Germline CDR1 is SGHKS and CDR2 is YYEKEE (reference sequence). This CDR3 is CASSLGTGGEGYTF. DNA of the CDR3: TGTGCCAGCAGCTTGGGGACAGGGGGCGAAGGCTACACCTTC.

This clonotype was detected a few times. The chain has TRBV7-3 and TRBJ2-3, with TRBD1 matching 7 bases. V was pared by 5 bases and J by 1 base, with 9 bases of the junction left unmatched. The CDR3 spans 16 residues. In germline, CDR1 is SGHTA, CDR2 FQGTGA. The CDR3 protein is CASSLRAGTGTDTQYF. The CDR3 region has the DNA TGTGCCAGCAGCCTCCGTGCCGGGACAGGCACAGATACGCAGTATTTT. Full variable domain (outside the CDR3, taken from reference TRBV7-3 and TRBJ2-3): GAGVSQTPSNKVTEKGKYVELRCDPISGHTALYWYRQSLGQGPEFLIYFQGTGAADDSGLPNDRFFAVRPEGSVSTLKIQRTERGDSAVYLCASSLRAGTGTDTQYFGPGTRLTVL.